This TCR beta chain is from a study of Graves' ophthalmopathy and Graves' hyperthyroidism. About the study: Researchers classed hyperthyroidism as stable given no ophthalmopathy within 18 months of follow-up.

Each diagnosis was determined on the basis of clinical symptoms, serum thyroxine, TRAb, thyroid ultrasound and orbital computed tomography. The trim removed 4 bases at V and 5 bases at J, leaving 11 bases unmatched. This CDR3 is 15 amino acids long. Germline loops: CDR1 SGHTS, CDR2 YDEGEE. Study observations and caveats: In separating ophthalmopathy from stable hyperthyroidism, a 13-signature model achieved 85% to 90% sensitivity and nearly 84% specificity.

This clonotype was seen more than once but under ten times. No antigen is known for it. For repertoire sequencing, the TCR beta CDR3 regions were amplified from RNA transcripts. HTBI primers served in a first-round RT-PCR, which a second-round multiplex PCR followed. Via MiXCR, TCRdb re-called the multiplex PCR reads, giving one row per CDR3 protein. The table shows some 1.1 million distinct CDR3 sequences, with about 40% occurring only once. Sequencing was carried out using peripheral blood or thyroid tissue (not recorded which). This sequence joins TRBV5-8 and TRBJ2-5; TRBD1 agrees at 7 bases. The TCR comes from an adult man with Graves' hyperthyroidism. In nucleotides, the CDR3 is TGTGCCAGCAGCAGTAAGACAGGGACGGTCGAGACCCAGTACTTC. It yields the protein CASSSKTGTVETQYF.